This entry lists 3 T cell receptor beta chains sequenced from one sample in a study of control samples from healthy donors and cancer patients. The protocol was immunoSEQ multiplex PCR, while the TCRdb copy is restricted to in-frame clones and leaves out a portion. The data hold 200,000 to 250,000 clones, with roughly 94% observed a single time. The sequencing input was blood. The receptor source for this set is a man in his forties or fifties in good health.

The chain has TRBV6-5 and TRBJ1-6; 7 bases are shared with TRBD1. CDR1 and CDR2 (germline): MNHEY, SVGAGI. The CDR3 consists of 15 residues. The trim removed 5 bases at V and 0 bases at J, leaving 1 base unmatched. Here the CDR3 reads CASSTGDSYNSPLHF. CDR3 DNA: TGTGCCAGCAGTACAGGGGACTCCTATAATTCACCCCTCCACTTT.

The chain combines TRBV5-6 with TRBJ2-2, with 7 bases identical to TRBD2. CDR1 and CDR2 from the germline V gene are SGHDT and YYEEEE. The CDR3 consists of 17 residues. The trim removed 1 base at V and 8 bases at J, leaving 14 bases unmatched. The CDR3 bases are TGTGCCAGCAGCTTGTATACAAGCGGGACGCTAATTGGGGAGCTGTTTTTT. It specifies CASSLYTSGTLIGELFF.

The J gene is TRBJ2-2, the V gene TRBV3-1 (or the pseudogene TRBV3-2); D might be TRBD2 (5 bases). Germline-derived CDR1 and CDR2 are LGHDT and YNNKEL (reference sequence). Deletions cut 0 bases from V and 7 bases from J, with 12 bases between. This CDR3 has 15 amino acids. As DNA, the CDR3 is TGTGCCAGCAGCCAAGATCCCCGGAGGATCGGGGAGCTGTTTTTT. This gives the protein CASSQDPRRIGELFF.